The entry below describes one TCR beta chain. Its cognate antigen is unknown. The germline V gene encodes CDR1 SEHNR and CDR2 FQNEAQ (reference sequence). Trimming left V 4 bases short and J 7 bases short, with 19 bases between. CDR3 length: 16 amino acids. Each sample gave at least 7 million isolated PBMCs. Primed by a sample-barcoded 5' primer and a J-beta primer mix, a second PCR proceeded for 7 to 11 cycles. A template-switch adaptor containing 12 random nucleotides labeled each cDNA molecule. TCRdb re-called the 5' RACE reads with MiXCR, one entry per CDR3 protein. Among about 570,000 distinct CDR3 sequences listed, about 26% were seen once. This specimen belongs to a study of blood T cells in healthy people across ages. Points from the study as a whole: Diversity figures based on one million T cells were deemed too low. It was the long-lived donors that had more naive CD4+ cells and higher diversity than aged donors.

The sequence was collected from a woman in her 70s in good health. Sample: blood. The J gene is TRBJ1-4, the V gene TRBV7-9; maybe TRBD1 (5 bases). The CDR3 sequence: CASSSWAGNRGEKLFF. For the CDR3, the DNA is TGTGCCAGCAGCTCCTGGGCAGGGAATCGGGGTGAAAAACTGTTTTTT.